The T cell receptor (beta chain) described here comes from a study of response to subunit inactivated influenza vaccine. TCRdb re-analysed the RT-PCR reads in MiXCR, keeping a single row per CDR3 protein. The sample consists of about 650,000 distinct CDR3 sequences, 11% to 15% of them appearing once. Findings and limits, study-wide: Each seasonal influenza vaccination, the authors suggested, recruits few new T cells.

This clonotype was observed many times. Its antigen remains unidentified. The CDR3 consists of 13 residues. Trimming left V 3 bases short and J 0 bases short, with 2 bases between. Sequenced here: PBMCs from blood, sampled approximately 15 days before vaccination. This chain connects TRBV12-3 or TRBV12-4 to TRBJ2-2, with D hard to call. The receptor comes from a man in his fifties or sixties who received an inactivated influenza vaccine. The CDR3 sequence: CASSLSNTGELFF. As DNA, the CDR3 is TGTGCCAGCAGTTTGTCGAACACCGGGGAGCTGTTTTTT.